This TCR beta chain is drawn from a study of shared clonotypes between healthy human individuals. The germline V gene has CDR1 SGHRS and CDR2 YFSETQ. This CDR3 is 14 amino acids long. The V end lost 4 bases, the J end lost 0 bases, and 8 bases lay between the germline ends. General study findings and limits: Compared with memory subsets, naive subsets generally had larger estimated richness.

Among the donors, all were Caucasian adults who lived in Nashville, Tennessee. Partitioning of CD4+ cells yielded a CD45RA+ naive subset and a CD45RA-negative memory subset. A word on this clone: No antigen is known for it.

Each subset's genomic DNA was shared equally among a number of immunoSEQ plates. Measured with immunoSEQ multiplex PCR; TCRdb has only the in-frame clones, and not every one. The data contain 2,100,000 or so clones, approximately 95% of them singletons. This rearrangement joins TRBV5-1 to TRBJ2-1; possible D gene TRBD2, 6 bases. This sequence was found in a man aged 18 to 30 in good health. Specimen: naive CD4+ T cells sorted from blood. Stated subset: CD45RA+ positively selected. The CDR3 protein is CASSRGNSYNEQFF. The CDR3 nucleotides read TGCGCCAGCAGCCGGGGGAACTCCTACAATGAGCAGTTCTTC.